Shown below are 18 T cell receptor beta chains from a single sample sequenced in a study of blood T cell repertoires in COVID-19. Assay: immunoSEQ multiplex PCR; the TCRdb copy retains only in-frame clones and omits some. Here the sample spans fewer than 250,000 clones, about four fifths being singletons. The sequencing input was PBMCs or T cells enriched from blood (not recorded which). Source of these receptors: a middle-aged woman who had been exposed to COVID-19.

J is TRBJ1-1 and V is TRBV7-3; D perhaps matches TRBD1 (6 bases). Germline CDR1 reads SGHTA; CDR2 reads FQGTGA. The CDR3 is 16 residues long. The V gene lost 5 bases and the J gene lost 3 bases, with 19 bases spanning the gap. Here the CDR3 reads CASSPAATGVYTEAFF. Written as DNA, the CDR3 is TGTGCCAGCAGCCCCGCGGCGACAGGCGTCTACACTGAAGCTTTCTTT.

The CDR3 coding sequence is TGTGCCAGCAGCCCGACTAGCGGGGGGGGCCAGAGGACCGGGGAGCTGTTTTTT. Its translation is CASSPTSGGGQRTGELFF. The chain recombines TRBV5-4 with TRBJ2-2, with 14 bases lining up with TRBD2. Germline V gene lookup returns CDR1 SGHNT and CDR2 YYREEE (reference sequence). V trimming: 4 bases; J trimming: 5 bases; junction bases outside the gene matches: 10. The CDR3 extends over 18 amino acids.

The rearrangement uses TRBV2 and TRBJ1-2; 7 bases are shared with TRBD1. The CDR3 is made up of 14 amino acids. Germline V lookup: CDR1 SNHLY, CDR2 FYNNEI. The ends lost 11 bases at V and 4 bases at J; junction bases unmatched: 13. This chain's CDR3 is CAGKETGSSYGYTF. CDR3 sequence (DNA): TGTGCCGGGAAGGAGACAGGGTCTTCCTATGGCTACACCTTC.

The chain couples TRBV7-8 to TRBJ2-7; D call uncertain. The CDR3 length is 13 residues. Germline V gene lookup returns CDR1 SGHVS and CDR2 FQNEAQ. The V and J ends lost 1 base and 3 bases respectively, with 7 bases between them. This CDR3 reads CASSLGSYYEQYF. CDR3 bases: TGTGCCAGCAGCTTAGGGAGCTACTACGAGCAGTACTTC.

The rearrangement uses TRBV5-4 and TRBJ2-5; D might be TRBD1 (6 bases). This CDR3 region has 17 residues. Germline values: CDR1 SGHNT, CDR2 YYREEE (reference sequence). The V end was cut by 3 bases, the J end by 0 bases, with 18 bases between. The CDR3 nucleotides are TGTGCCAGCAGCTCGTCACAGGGAAGGACGTACCAAGAGACCCAGTACTTC. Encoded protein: CASSSSQGRTYQETQYF.

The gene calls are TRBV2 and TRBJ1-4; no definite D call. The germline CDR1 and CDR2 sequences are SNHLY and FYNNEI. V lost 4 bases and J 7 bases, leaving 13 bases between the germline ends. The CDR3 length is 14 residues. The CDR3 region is CASSGSTVLEKLFF. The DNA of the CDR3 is TGTGCCAGCAGTGGTTCAACAGTTCTTGAAAAACTGTTTTTT. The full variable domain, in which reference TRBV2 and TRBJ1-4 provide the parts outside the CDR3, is EPEVTQTPSHQVTQMGQEVILRCVPISNHLYFYWYRQILGQKVEFLVSFYNNEISEKSEIFDDQFSVERPDGSNFTLKIRSTKLEDSAMYFCASSGSTVLEKLFFGSGTQLSVL.

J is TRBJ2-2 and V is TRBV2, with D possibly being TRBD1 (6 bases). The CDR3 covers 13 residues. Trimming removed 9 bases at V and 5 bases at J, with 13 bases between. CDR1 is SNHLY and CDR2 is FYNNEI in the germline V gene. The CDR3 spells CARGAAETGELFF. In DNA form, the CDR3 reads TGTGCCAGGGGGGCAGCGGAGACCGGGGAGCTGTTTTTT.

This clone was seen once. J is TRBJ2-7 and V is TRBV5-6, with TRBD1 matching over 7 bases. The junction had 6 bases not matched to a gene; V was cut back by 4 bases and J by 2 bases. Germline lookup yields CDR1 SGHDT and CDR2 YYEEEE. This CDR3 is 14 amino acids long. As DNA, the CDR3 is TGTGCCAGCAGCGCCTACAGGGGTCCCTACGAGCAGTACTTC. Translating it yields CASSAYRGPYEQYF.

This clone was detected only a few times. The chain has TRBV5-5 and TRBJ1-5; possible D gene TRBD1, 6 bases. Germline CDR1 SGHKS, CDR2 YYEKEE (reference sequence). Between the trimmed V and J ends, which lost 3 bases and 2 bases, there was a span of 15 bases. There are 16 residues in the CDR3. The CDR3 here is CASSSTTGWGNQPQHF. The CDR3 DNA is TGTGCCAGCAGCTCGACGACAGGTTGGGGCAATCAGCCCCAGCATTTT.

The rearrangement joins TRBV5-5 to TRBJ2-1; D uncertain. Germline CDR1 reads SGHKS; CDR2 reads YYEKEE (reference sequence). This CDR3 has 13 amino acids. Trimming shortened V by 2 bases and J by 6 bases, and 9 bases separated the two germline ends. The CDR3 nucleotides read TGTGCCAGCAGCTTTATCCCCCTCAATGAGCAGTTCTTC. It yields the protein CASSFIPLNEQFF.

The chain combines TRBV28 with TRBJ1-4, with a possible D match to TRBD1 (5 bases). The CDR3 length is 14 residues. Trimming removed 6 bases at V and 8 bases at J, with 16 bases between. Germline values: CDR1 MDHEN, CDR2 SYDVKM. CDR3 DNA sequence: TGTGCCAGCAGACGGGGCGGGGGGAAGGAAAAACTGTTTTTT. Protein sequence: CASRRGGGKEKLFF.

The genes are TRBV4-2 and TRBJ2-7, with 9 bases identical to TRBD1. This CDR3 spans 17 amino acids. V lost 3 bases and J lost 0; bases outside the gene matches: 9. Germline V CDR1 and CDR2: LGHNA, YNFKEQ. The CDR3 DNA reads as TGTGCCAGCAGCCAGGAAGCAGACAGGGGGAACTCCTACGAGCAGTACTTC. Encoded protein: CASSQEADRGNSYEQYF.

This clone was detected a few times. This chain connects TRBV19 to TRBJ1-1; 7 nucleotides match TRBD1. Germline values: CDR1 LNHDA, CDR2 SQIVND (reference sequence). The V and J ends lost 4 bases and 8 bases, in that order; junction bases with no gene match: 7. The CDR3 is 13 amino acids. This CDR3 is CASSRRGLREAFF. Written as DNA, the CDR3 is TGTGCCAGTAGTAGAAGGGGGCTCAGGGAAGCTTTCTTT.

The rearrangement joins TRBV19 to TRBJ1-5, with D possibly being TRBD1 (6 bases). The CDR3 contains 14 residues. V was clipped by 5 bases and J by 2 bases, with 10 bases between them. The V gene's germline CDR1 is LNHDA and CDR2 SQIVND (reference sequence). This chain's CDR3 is CASSLQGGNQPQHF. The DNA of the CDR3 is TGTGCCAGTAGTCTACAGGGCGGCAATCAGCCCCAGCATTTT.

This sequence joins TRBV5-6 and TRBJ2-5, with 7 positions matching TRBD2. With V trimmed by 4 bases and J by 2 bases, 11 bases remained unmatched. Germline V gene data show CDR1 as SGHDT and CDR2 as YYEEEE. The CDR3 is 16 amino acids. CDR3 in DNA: TGTGCCAGCAGCCCCAGATGGGACTACCCGCAAGAGACCCAGTACTTC. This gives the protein CASSPRWDYPQETQYF.

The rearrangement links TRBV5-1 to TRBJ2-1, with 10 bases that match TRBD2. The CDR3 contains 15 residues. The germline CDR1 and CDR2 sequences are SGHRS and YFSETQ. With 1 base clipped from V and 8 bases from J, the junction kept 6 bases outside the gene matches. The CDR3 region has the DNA TGCGCCAGCAGCTTGCCTAGCGGGGGTTCCGATGAGCAGTTCTTC. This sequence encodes CASSLPSGGSDEQFF.

This CDR3 reads CASSQDPIRDWGEKLFF. The CDR3 coding sequence is TGCGCCAGCAGCCAAGACCCGATCAGGGACTGGGGTGAAAAACTGTTTTTT. The chain joins TRBV4-1 to TRBJ1-4, with D perhaps TRBD1 (5 bases). This CDR3 region has 17 residues. CDR1 MGHRA and CDR2 YSYEKL come from the germline V gene. V shed 0 bases and J shed 7 bases, with 18 bases lying between them.

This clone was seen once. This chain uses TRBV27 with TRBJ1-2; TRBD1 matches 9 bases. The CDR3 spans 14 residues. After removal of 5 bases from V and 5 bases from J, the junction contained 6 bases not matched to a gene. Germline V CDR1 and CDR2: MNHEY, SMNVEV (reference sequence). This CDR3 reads CASSPRDRVYGYTF. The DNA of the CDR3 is TGTGCCAGCAGTCCCCGGGACAGGGTGTATGGCTACACCTTC.